This TCR beta chain was recorded in a study of blood T cells in healthy people across ages. The study, taken as a whole, reports: Compared with aged donors, long-lived donors showed fewer expanded clones, suggesting selection. TCR beta diversity correlated strongly with naive T cell percentage.

V shed 0 bases and J 5 bases; nucleotides not matched to a gene: 10. The CDR3 runs 17 residues. CDR1 is LGHDT and CDR2 is YNNKEL in the germline V gene (reference sequence). A note on this clonotype: What it binds is not known.

Alongside a J-beta primer mix, a sample-barcoded 5' primer served in a second PCR lasting roughly 7 to 11 cycles. A template-switch adaptor containing 12 random nucleotides labeled each cDNA molecule. One entry per CDR3 protein, called by TCRdb with MiXCR from the 5' RACE reads. The table lists about 780,000 distinct CDR3 sequences, around 62% of them singletons, with 25% to 30% in the top ten. The receptor was isolated from a man aged 25-45 years in good health. Sequencing was carried out using blood. This rearrangement joins TRBV3-1 to TRBJ2-5; 9 bases map to TRBD1. CDR3 loop: CASSQDIQGAREETQYF. The CDR3 DNA reads TGTGCCAGCAGCCAAGATATACAGGGGGCCCGAGAGGAGACCCAGTACTTC.